The subject of this entry is one TCR beta chain. This sample stems from a study of OX40 agonist ivuxolimab in advanced cancers. TCRdb's copy holds only in-frame clones and misses some; the assay was immunoSEQ multiplex PCR. The sample lists tens of thousands of clones, 85% to 90% occurring once. CDR1 is ENHRY and CDR2 is SYGVKD in the germline V gene. The junction had 8 bases not matched to a gene; V was cut back by 4 bases and J by 5 bases. The CDR3 extends over 14 amino acids. This sequence joins TRBV10-3 and TRBJ2-7; 7 bases are shared with TRBD1. The starting material was CD4+ or CD8+ T cells sorted from blood, obtained in a trial of the OX40 agonist ivuxolimab. This TCR derives from an adult with an advanced solid tumor such as melanoma, head and neck, liver or kidney cancer. CDR3 DNA sequence: TGTGCCATCAGTGCACAGGGGACCTTTAACGAGCAGTACTTC. Amino acid sequence: CAISAQGTFNEQYF.